The clone carrying this T cell receptor (beta chain) was seen ten or more times. The record originates from a study of blood T cells in healthy people across ages. Germline-derived CDR1 and CDR2 are SGHDN and FVKESK. This CDR3 comprises 14 residues. V lost 4 bases, J lost 2 bases, and 10 bases lay in between. PCR was performed a second time for about 6 to 12 cycles using a sample-barcoded 5' primer and a J-beta primer mix. TCRdb reprocessed the 5' RACE reads with MiXCR, giving one entry per CDR3 protein. The sample consists of 730,000 or so distinct CDR3 sequences, roughly 43% of them appearing once. This rearrangement joins TRBV14 to TRBJ2-3, with D perhaps matching TRBD1 or TRBD2 (5 bases each). This receptor was taken from a man at least 80 years old in good health. The specimen was blood. DNA for the CDR3: TGTGCCAGCAGCCGGGACCTCCCCACAGATACGCAGTATTTT. This encodes CASSRDLPTDTQYF.